This passage covers 23 T cell receptor beta chains from one sample sequenced in a study of blood T cell repertoires in COVID-19. The protocol was immunoSEQ multiplex PCR, while the TCRdb copy is restricted to in-frame clones and leaves out a portion. The sample has about 150,000 clones, around nine tenths seen once. Sequencing was done on a sample of peripheral blood. These receptors originate from a woman aged 70-85 years with acute or convalescent COVID-19.

The chain has TRBV5-5 and TRBJ2-1, with D possibly TRBD2 on 5 matching bases. This CDR3 region has 15 residues. Germline V lookup: CDR1 SGHKS, CDR2 YYEKEE (reference sequence). V was cut by 2 bases and J by 9 bases, with 18 bases left in between. Here the CDR3 reads CASSFNGIQQTEQFF. The CDR3 bases are TGTGCCAGCAGCTTCAACGGGATACAGCAAACTGAGCAGTTCTTC.

The chain links TRBV28 to TRBJ2-7, with D possibly matching TRBD2 (5 bases). Germline V lookup: CDR1 MDHEN, CDR2 SYDVKM. Trimming removed 8 bases at V and 2 bases at J, with 13 bases between. CDR3 length equals 13 residues. The CDR3 DNA is TGTGCCAGCTCGGAAGGACTGACCTACGAGCAGTACGTC. Amino acids: CASSEGLTYEQYV.

The chain couples TRBV18 to TRBJ2-2, with a weak D call TRBD2 (6 bases). The CDR3 loop spans 16 amino acids. From germline, CDR1 is KGHSH and CDR2 LQKENI. Trimming left V 2 bases short and J 0 bases short, with 10 bases between. The CDR3 region has the DNA TGTGCCAGCTCACCAAAGGCGGGGACGAACACCGGGGAGCTGTTTTTT. Protein: CASSPKAGTNTGELFF.

This chain uses TRBV30 with TRBJ1-1; no clear D. V lost 5 bases and J 4 bases, leaving 8 bases between the germline ends. This CDR3 comprises 11 residues. Germline CDR1 is GTSNPN and CDR2 is SVGIG (reference sequence). The DNA of the CDR3 is TGTGCCTGGGGGCGGAGCACTGAAGCTTTCTTT. Translated: CAWGRSTEAFF.

CDR3: CASSLGPGQGALNSPLHF. For the CDR3, the DNA is TGTGCCAGCAGCTTGGGGCCGGGACAGGGGGCGTTGAATTCACCCCTCCACTTT. The rearrangement joins TRBV5-6 to TRBJ1-6; 12 nucleotides agree with TRBD1. The CDR3 extends over 18 amino acids. Germline CDR1 and CDR2: SGHDT and YYEEEE. J was trimmed by 7 bases and V by 0 bases; bases with no gene match: 8.

J is TRBJ1-6 and V is TRBV18; TRBD1 aligns across 8 bases. With V trimmed by 3 bases and J by 10 bases, 2 bases remained unmatched. The germline gives CDR1 KGHSH, CDR2 LQKENI. This CDR3 is 13 amino acids long. This CDR3 reads CASSPGQESPLHF. CDR3 sequence (DNA): TGTGCCAGCTCACCGGGACAGGAATCACCCCTCCACTTT.

The J gene is TRBJ1-2, the V gene TRBV19; no reliable D call. Germline CDR1 and CDR2: LNHDA and SQIVND (reference sequence). This CDR3 spans 13 amino acids. The germline V and J ends were trimmed by 6 bases and 4 bases, with 12 bases remaining between them. Written as DNA, the CDR3 is TGTGCCAGTAGGACACCCGGGAGCTATGGCTACACCTTC. Its protein product is CASRTPGSYGYTF.

The chain couples TRBV5-6 to TRBJ1-4; TRBD1 is a possible D gene (6 bases). The germline gives CDR1 SGHDT, CDR2 YYEEEE. There are 15 residues in the CDR3. Trimming stripped 4 bases from V and 8 bases from J, with 18 bases between. CDR3 coding DNA: TGTGCCAGCAGCCGTAAGGGAGGGGGGAACGAAAAACTGTTTTTT. Translated, it gives CASSRKGGGNEKLFF. The full variable domain, in which reference TRBV5-6 and TRBJ1-4 provide the parts outside the CDR3, is DAGVTQSPTHLIKTRGQQVTLRCSPKSGHDTVSWYQQALGQGPQFIFQYYEEEERQRGNFPDRFSGHQFPNYSSELNVNALLLGDSALYLCASSRKGGGNEKLFFGSGTQLSVL.

This clone was detected a few times. J is TRBJ1-1 and V is TRBV11-2, with a weak D call TRBD1 (6 bases). The germline CDR1 and CDR2 sequences are SGHAT and FQNNGV. The CDR3 sequence is 14 residues long. V was shortened by 6 bases and J by 7 bases, with 18 bases between the two germline ends. In DNA form, the CDR3 reads TGTGCCAGCAGTAAATGGGGCAGGGACATTGAAGCTTTCTTT. Residues: CASSKWGRDIEAFF.

V and J are TRBV5-1 and TRBJ1-2; no definite D call. The CDR3 runs to 12 residues. Trimming pared 1 base from V and 1 base from J, leaving 2 bases between. Germline V CDR1 and CDR2: SGHRS, YFSETQ. The CDR3 DNA sequence: TGCGCCAGCAGCTTGCTTAACTATGGCTACACCTTC. This gives the protein CASSLLNYGYTF.

The count of this clone is one. The gene calls are TRBV7-8 and TRBJ1-2; D call uncertain. V lost 3 bases to trimming and J lost 0 bases, with 8 bases between them. CDR3 size: 14 residues. The V gene's germline CDR1 is SGHVS and CDR2 FQNEAQ. The CDR3 is CASSLNSPNYGYTF. CDR3 DNA: TGTGCCAGCAGCTTGAACTCCCCTAACTATGGCTACACCTTC.

The CDR3 reads CASSIGAPPDTQYF. CDR3 in DNA: TGTGCCAGCAGCATAGGGGCCCCGCCAGATACGCAGTATTTT. V is TRBV7-9 and J is TRBJ2-3; possible D gene TRBD1, 5 bases. Germline-derived CDR1 and CDR2 are SEHNR and FQNEAQ (reference sequence). The V gene lost 5 bases and the J gene lost 4 bases, with 13 bases spanning the gap. The CDR3 totals 14 residues.

This chain links TRBV7-7 with TRBJ1-1; D is undetermined. This CDR3 has 10 residues. Germline assignment: CDR1 SSHAT and CDR2 FNYEAQ (reference sequence). CDR3: CVTNYTEAFF. The CDR3 DNA is TGTGTTACGAACTACACTGAAGCTTTCTTT.

V and J are TRBV12-3 or TRBV12-4 and TRBJ1-2; D unresolved. CDR3 length equals 13 residues. The V gene lost 2 bases and the J gene lost 4 bases, with 8 bases spanning the gap. The CDR3 loop is CASSLSVIYGYTF. The CDR3 bases are TGTGCCAGCAGTTTATCAGTGATCTATGGCTACACCTTC.

The chain links TRBV6-6 to TRBJ2-5; 8 positions match TRBD1. The junction had 11 bases not matched to a gene; V was cut back by 7 bases and J by 4 bases. This CDR3 comprises 15 residues. Germline values: CDR1 MNHNY, CDR2 SVGAGI (reference sequence). The CDR3 nucleotides read TGTGCCAGCACTCGACGGACAGGGTCACTAGAGACCCAGTACTTC. Its translation: CASTRRTGSLETQYF.

The chain uses TRBV6-5 and TRBJ1-4; D is uncertain. This CDR3 contains 16 residues. The germline V gene has CDR1 MNHEY and CDR2 SVGAGI. V lost 0 bases, J lost 8 bases, and 16 bases lay in between. CDR3 in DNA: TGTGCCAGCAGTTACTCGGGGAGGGTACGTCGAGAAAAACTGTTTTTT. Translating it yields CASSYSGRVRREKLFF.

V gene TRBV9 combines with J gene TRBJ1-1; 7 bases line up with TRBD1. The CDR3 is 13 residues long. J lost 3 bases, V lost 4 bases, and 3 bases had no gene match. From germline, CDR1 is SGDLS and CDR2 YYNGEE. The CDR3 loop is CASSSTGDTEAFF. In nucleotides, the CDR3 is TGTGCCAGCAGCTCCACAGGGGACACTGAAGCTTTCTTT. The whole variable domain, filled in from reference TRBV9 and TRBJ1-1, reads DSGVTQTPKHLITATGQRVTLRCSPRSGDLSVYWYQQSLDQGLQFLIQYYNGEERAKGNILERFSAQQFPDLHSELNLSSLELGDSALYFCASSSTGDTEAFFGQGTRLTVV.

J is TRBJ2-2 and V is TRBV5-1; perhaps TRBD1 as D (6 bases). This CDR3 spans 14 amino acids. V lost 1 base and J 6 bases, leaving 10 bases between the germline ends. Germline V gene sequence: CDR1 SGHRS, CDR2 YFSETQ. CDR3 sequence (DNA): TGCGCCAGCAGCTTGACAGGGACGGCCGGGGAGCTGTTTTTT. As protein: CASSLTGTAGELFF.

The V gene is TRBV7-9, the J gene TRBJ2-3; the D gene is possibly TRBD2 (5 bases). V dropped 8 bases and J dropped 0 bases, with 12 bases sitting between them. This CDR3 region has 14 residues. CDR1 is SEHNR, CDR2 FQNEAQ, per germline (reference sequence). DNA for the CDR3: TGTGCCAGCGGAGAGGGTGGGAGCACAGATACGCAGTATTTT. Translating gives CASGEGGSTDTQYF.

This chain joins TRBV6-6 and TRBJ1-2, with 7 bases lining up with TRBD1. Germline V gives CDR1 MNHNY, CDR2 SVGAGI (reference sequence). Unmatched junction bases numbered 8, after V lost 6 bases and J lost 1 base. The CDR3 loop spans 15 amino acids. In DNA form, the CDR3 reads TGTGCCAGCAGCCCCGGGACAGTGATTAACTATGGCTACACCTTC. This translates into CASSPGTVINYGYTF.

The J gene is TRBJ2-5, the V gene TRBV19; TRBD2 matches 7 bases. CDR3 size: 14 residues. Germline CDR1 is LNHDA and CDR2 is SQIVND (reference sequence). V lost 4 bases to trimming and J lost 2 bases; unmatched junction nucleotides: 4. CDR3 sequence reads: CASSTSGGQETQYF. Written as DNA, the CDR3 is TGTGCCAGTAGTACCTCGGGGGGACAAGAGACCCAGTACTTC.

J is TRBJ1-3 and V is TRBV15, with 8 nucleotides matching TRBD1. J gave up 3 bases and V 5 bases, and 3 bases lay outside the gene matches. The CDR3 loop spans 14 amino acids. Per germline, CDR1 LNHNV and CDR2 YYDKDF (reference sequence). The CDR3 DNA reads TGTGCCACCAGCGTCGACAGGGGTGGAAACACCATATATTTT. This gives the protein CATSVDRGGNTIYF.

The chain couples TRBV19 to TRBJ2-2, with TRBD2 as a possible D gene (5 bases). Per the germline V gene, CDR1 is LNHDA and CDR2 is SQIVND (reference sequence). V was cut by 3 bases and J by 5 bases, with 10 bases left in between. CDR3 size: 14 residues. The DNA for the CDR3 is TGTGCCAGTAGTATCCAGGAGGCTACCGGGGAGCTGTTTTTT. It is translated as CASSIQEATGELFF.